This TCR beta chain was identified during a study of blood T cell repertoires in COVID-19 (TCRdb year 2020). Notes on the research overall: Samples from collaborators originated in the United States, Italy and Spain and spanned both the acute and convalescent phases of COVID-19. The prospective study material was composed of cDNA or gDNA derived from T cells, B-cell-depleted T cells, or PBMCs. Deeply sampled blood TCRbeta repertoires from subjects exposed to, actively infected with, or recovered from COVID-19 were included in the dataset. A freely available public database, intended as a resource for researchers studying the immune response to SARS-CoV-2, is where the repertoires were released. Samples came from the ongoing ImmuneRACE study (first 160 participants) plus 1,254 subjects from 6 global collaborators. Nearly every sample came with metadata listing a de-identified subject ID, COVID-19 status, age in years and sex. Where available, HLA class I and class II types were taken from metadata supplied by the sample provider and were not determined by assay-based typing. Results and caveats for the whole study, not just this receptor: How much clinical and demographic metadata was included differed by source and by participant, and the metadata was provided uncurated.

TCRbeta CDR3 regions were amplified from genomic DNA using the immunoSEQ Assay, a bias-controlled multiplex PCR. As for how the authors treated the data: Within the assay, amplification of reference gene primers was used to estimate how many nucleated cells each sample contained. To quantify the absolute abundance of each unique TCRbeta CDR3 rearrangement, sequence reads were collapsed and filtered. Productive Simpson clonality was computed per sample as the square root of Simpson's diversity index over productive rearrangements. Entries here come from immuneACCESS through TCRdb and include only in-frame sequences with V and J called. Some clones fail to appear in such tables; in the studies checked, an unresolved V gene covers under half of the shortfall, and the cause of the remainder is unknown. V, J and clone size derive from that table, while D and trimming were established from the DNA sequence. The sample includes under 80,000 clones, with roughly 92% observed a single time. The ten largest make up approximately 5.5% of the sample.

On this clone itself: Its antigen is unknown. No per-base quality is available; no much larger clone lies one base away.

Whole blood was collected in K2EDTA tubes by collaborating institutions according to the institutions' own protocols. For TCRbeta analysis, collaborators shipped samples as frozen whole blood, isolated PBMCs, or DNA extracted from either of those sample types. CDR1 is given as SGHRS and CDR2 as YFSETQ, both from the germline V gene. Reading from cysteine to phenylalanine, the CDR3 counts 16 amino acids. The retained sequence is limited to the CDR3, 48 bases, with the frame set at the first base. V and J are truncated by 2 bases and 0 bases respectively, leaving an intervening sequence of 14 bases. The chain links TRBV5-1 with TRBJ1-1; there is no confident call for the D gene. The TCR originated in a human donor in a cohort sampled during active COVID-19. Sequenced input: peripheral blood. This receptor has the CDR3 CASSFEQSQMNTEAFF. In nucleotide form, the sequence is TGCGCCAGCAGCTTTGAACAGAGCCAAATGAACACTGAAGCTTTCTTT.